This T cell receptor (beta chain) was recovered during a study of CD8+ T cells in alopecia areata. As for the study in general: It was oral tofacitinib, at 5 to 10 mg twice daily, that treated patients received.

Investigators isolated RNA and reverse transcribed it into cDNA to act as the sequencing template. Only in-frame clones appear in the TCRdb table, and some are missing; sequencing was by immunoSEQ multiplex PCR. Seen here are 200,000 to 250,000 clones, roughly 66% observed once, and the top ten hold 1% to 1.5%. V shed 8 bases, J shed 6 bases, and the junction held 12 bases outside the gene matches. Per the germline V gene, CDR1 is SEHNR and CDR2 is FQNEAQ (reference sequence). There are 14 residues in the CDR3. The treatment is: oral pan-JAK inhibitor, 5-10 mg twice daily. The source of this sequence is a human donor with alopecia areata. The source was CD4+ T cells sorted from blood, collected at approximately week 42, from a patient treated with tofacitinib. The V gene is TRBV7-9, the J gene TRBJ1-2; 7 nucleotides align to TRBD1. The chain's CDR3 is CASGETGKTDGYTF. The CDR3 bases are TGTGCCAGCGGAGAGACAGGGAAGACTGATGGCTACACCTTC. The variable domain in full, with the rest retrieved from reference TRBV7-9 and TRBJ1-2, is DTGVSQNPRHKITKRGQNVTFRCDPISEHNRLYWYRQTLGQGPEFLTYFQNEAQLEKSRLLSDRFSAERPKGSFSTLEIQRTEQGDSAMYLCASGETGKTDGYTFGSGTRLTVV.